These T cell receptor beta chains were read from a single sample in a study of blood T cell repertoires in COVID-19. Using immunoSEQ multiplex PCR, the repertoire was profiled, and TCRdb retains in-frame clones only, with some absent. The sample shows 25,000 or so clones, about nine tenths of them seen only once. The material sequenced was peripheral blood. The source of these receptors is a woman aged 45 to 65 with active COVID-19. The CDR3 runs from the conserved cysteine through the conserved F or W. Fields, in order: clone size, V gene, J gene, CDR3 protein. Clone size is given for some rows only: seen once, a few or many times, or a class if the clone is expanded.

clone_size: -
v_call: TRBV6-1
j_call: TRBJ1-1
cdr3_aa: CASSEYGLGLNTEAFF

clone_size: few
v_call: TRBV5-8
j_call: TRBJ1-1
cdr3_aa: CASSLAGGLEAFF

clone_size: -
v_call: TRBV5-4
j_call: TRBJ2-7
cdr3_aa: CASSSRRQGRAGEQYF

clone_size: -
v_call: TRBV2
j_call: TRBJ1-1
cdr3_aa: CASRGMNTEAFF

clone_size: -
v_call: TRBV13
j_call: TRBJ2-7
cdr3_aa: CASSSDRGEQYF

clone_size: -
v_call: TRBV5-4
j_call: TRBJ2-1
cdr3_aa: CASSQGLAGKRYNEQFF

clone_size: -
v_call: TRBV19
j_call: TRBJ2-1
cdr3_aa: CASSMISSNNEQFF

clone_size: -
v_call: TRBV5-1
j_call: TRBJ2-3
cdr3_aa: CASSLAGGSTDTQYF

clone_size: -
v_call: TRBV5-1
j_call: TRBJ2-5
cdr3_aa: CASSFRETQYF

clone_size: -
v_call: TRBV19
j_call: TRBJ1-5
cdr3_aa: CASSRSGGYNQPQHF

clone_size: -
v_call: TRBV15
j_call: TRBJ1-5
cdr3_aa: CATRAGDQPQHF

clone_size: -
v_call: TRBV6-6
j_call: TRBJ1-6
cdr3_aa: CASSIVSYNSPLHF

clone_size: -
v_call: TRBV24-1
j_call: TRBJ2-3
cdr3_aa: CATSAWDRGDTQYF

clone_size: -
v_call: TRBV24-1
j_call: TRBJ1-1
cdr3_aa: CATRASSGNTEAFF

clone_size: -
v_call: TRBV7-9
j_call: TRBJ1-2
cdr3_aa: CASLGGDGYTF

clone_size: once
v_call: TRBV6-5
j_call: TRBJ2-7
cdr3_aa: CASTQGAIYEQYF

clone_size: -
v_call: TRBV7-9
j_call: TRBJ2-7
cdr3_aa: CASSTGLADLYEQYF

clone_size: -
v_call: TRBV7-3
j_call: TRBJ2-2
cdr3_aa: CASSSIPGELFF

clone_size: -
v_call: TRBV28
j_call: TRBJ2-7
cdr3_aa: CASSSTGGIGYEQYF

clone_size: -
v_call: TRBV24-1
j_call: TRBJ2-1
cdr3_aa: CATSDPGLANGHEQFF

clone_size: -
v_call: TRBV19
j_call: TRBJ1-1
cdr3_aa: CATRGQGHTEAFF

clone_size: -
v_call: TRBV30
j_call: TRBJ2-2
cdr3_aa: CAWSGTSGRAITGELFF

clone_size: -
v_call: TRBV5-1
j_call: TRBJ2-3
cdr3_aa: CASREGLSADTQYF